The 22 T cell receptor beta chains reported below all come from one sample, sequenced in a study of shared clonotypes between healthy human individuals. The protocol was immunoSEQ multiplex PCR, while the TCRdb copy is restricted to in-frame clones and leaves out a portion. Of 2,500,000 or so clones listed, under 95% were seen once; the top ten hold 0.37%. Specimen: naive CD4+ T cells from PBMCs. As for subset: CD45RA+ positively selected. Every receptor here comes from a man aged 18 to 29 in good health. Some clones in this sample may be carry-over from other donors' samples.

The J gene is TRBJ2-3, the V gene TRBV9, with D tentatively TRBD1 (5 bases). V lost 4 bases and J lost 2, with 26 bases in between. Germline lookup yields CDR1 SGDLS and CDR2 YYNGEE. CDR3 size: 19 residues. CDR3 bases: TGTGCCAGCAGCTCAGGGCCCCAGGTGACTCAAATTTTCACAGATACGCAGTATTTT. Translation: CASSSGPQVTQIFTDTQYF.

The chain links TRBV5-6 to TRBJ2-3; TRBD2 agrees at 11 bases. Germline V lookup: CDR1 SGHDT, CDR2 YYEEEE. The J segment lost 2 bases and the V segment lost 3 bases, leaving 8 bases of the junction unmatched. This CDR3 is built from 17 residues. DNA of the CDR3: TGTGCCAGCAGCTGGGGGGTGACTAGCGGGACCACAGATACGCAGTATTTT. Its protein is CASSWGVTSGTTDTQYF. The full variable domain, in which reference TRBV5-6 and TRBJ2-3 provide the parts outside the CDR3, is DAGVTQSPTHLIKTRGQQVTLRCSPKSGHDTVSWYQQALGQGPQFIFQYYEEEERQRGNFPDRFSGHQFPNYSSELNVNALLLGDSALYLCASSWGVTSGTTDTQYFGPGTRLTVL.

V and J are TRBV7-7 and TRBJ2-7; the match to TRBD1 covers 10 bases. There are 13 residues in the CDR3. J gave up 6 bases and V 5 bases, and 4 bases lay outside the gene matches. Germline CDR1 and CDR2: SSHAT and FNYEAQ (reference sequence). In DNA form, the CDR3 reads TGTGCCAGCAGCCGGGACAGGGGCGGCGAGCAGTACTTC. Translated, it gives CASSRDRGGEQYF.

This clone was seen only once. The V gene is TRBV2, the J gene TRBJ2-5; a possible D gene is TRBD2 (6 bases). The V end was cut by 6 bases, the J end by 0 bases, with 14 bases between. Looked up from germline, CDR1 is SNHLY and CDR2 is FYNNEI. CDR3 size: 15 residues. CDR3 DNA: TGTGCCAGCAGCTCGGGACTTACGTACCAAGAGACCCAGTACTTC. It encodes CASSSGLTYQETQYF.

The chain uses TRBV7-9 and TRBJ2-1; the D gene is possibly TRBD1 (6 bases). The CDR3 is made up of 14 amino acids. The germline V gene has CDR1 SEHNR and CDR2 FQNEAQ (reference sequence). The ends were cut back, 5 bases at V and 3 bases at J, with 11 bases in the middle. The CDR3 coding sequence is TGTGCCAGCAGCCACAGGGAGAGCTACAATGAGCAGTTCTTC. Amino acids: CASSHRESYNEQFF.

This sequence joins TRBV6-6 and TRBJ1-1, with D possibly matching TRBD1 (5 bases). The germline V gene encodes CDR1 MNHNY and CDR2 SVGAGI (reference sequence). The CDR3 runs to 14 residues. Trimming removed 6 bases at V and 0 bases at J, with 11 bases between. In nucleotides, the CDR3 is TGTGCCAGCAGAAGACAGACATTGAACACTGAAGCTTTCTTT. Residues: CASRRQTLNTEAFF.

The J gene is TRBJ2-3, the V gene TRBV5-1; D call uncertain. Germline lookup yields CDR1 SGHRS and CDR2 YFSETQ. The CDR3 is 14 residues long. V lost 2 bases and J 4 bases, leaving 11 bases between the germline ends. CDR3 amino acids: CASSFLGWADTQYF. DNA for the CDR3: TGCGCCAGCAGCTTTTTGGGTTGGGCAGATACGCAGTATTTT. The entire variable domain, with the rest obtained from reference TRBV5-1 and TRBJ2-3, is as follows: KAGVTQTPRYLIKTRGQQVTLSCSPISGHRSVSWYQQTPGQGLQFLFEYFSETQRNKGNFPGRFSGRQFSNSRSEMNVSTLELGDSALYLCASSFLGWADTQYFGPGTRLTVL.

V and J are TRBV11-2 and TRBJ2-2; D possibly corresponds to TRBD1 (6 bases). The CDR3 is made up of 14 amino acids. The V and J ends lost 5 bases and 6 bases respectively, with 13 bases between them. CDR1 is SGHAT, CDR2 FQNNGV, per germline. The DNA for the CDR3 is TGTGCCAGCAGCACATCAGGGGTGGCCGGGGAGCTGTTTTTT. Translated, it gives CASSTSGVAGELFF.

This chain joins TRBV5-1 and TRBJ2-3; D call uncertain. The V gene lost 0 bases and the J gene lost 7 bases, with 15 bases spanning the gap. The CDR3 covers 15 residues. Germline V CDR1 and CDR2: SGHRS, YFSETQ. The DNA of the CDR3 is TGCGCCAGCAGCTTGGCCCGGACCCGTGGTAATACGCAGTATTTT. This encodes CASSLARTRGNTQYF.

This chain joins TRBV5-5 and TRBJ2-7; D is possibly TRBD2 (6 bases). The germline gives CDR1 SGHKS, CDR2 YYEKEE (reference sequence). The CDR3 is made up of 14 amino acids. Trimming stripped 2 bases from V and 0 bases from J, with 9 bases between. CDR3 in amino acids: CASSLGDFSYEQYF. CDR3 in DNA: TGTGCCAGCAGCTTAGGGGACTTCTCCTACGAGCAGTACTTC.

This sequence joins TRBV27 and TRBJ2-7, with D tentatively TRBD1 (5 bases). Trimming left V 1 base short and J 3 bases short, with 13 bases between. The CDR3 contains 15 residues. Per germline, CDR1 MNHEY and CDR2 SMNVEV (reference sequence). Here the CDR3 reads CASSLLSGPLYEQYF. CDR3 bases: TGTGCCAGCAGTTTATTGTCAGGGCCACTCTACGAGCAGTACTTC.

CDR3 nucleotides: TGTGCCAGCAGTACCCCGCGGGGCAATCAGCCCCAGCATTTT. It yields the protein CASSTPRGNQPQHF. This chain connects TRBV28 to TRBJ1-5; the D is unclear. V lost 5 bases to trimming and J lost 2 bases, with 10 bases between them. This CDR3 contains 14 residues. The V gene's germline CDR1 is MDHEN and CDR2 SYDVKM.

The chain is built from TRBV7-3 and TRBJ2-1; the match to TRBD2 covers 8 bases. The CDR3 consists of 14 residues. From germline, CDR1 is SGHTA and CDR2 FQGTGA. The junction had 9 bases not matched to a gene; V was cut back by 4 bases and J by 10 bases. The CDR3 DNA reads as TGTGCCAGCAGCTCCCCGGGACTAGTCAGAGAGCAGTTCTTC. It yields the protein CASSSPGLVREQFF.

This clone was recorded once. The chain joins TRBV7-2 to TRBJ2-1; 10 bases fit TRBD2. CDR3 size: 15 residues. V trimming: 6 bases; J trimming: 6 bases; junction bases outside the gene matches: 8. Germline-derived CDR1 and CDR2 are SGHTA and FQGNSA. The CDR3 nucleotides are TGTGCCAGCAGTCACGGACTAGCGGACCTCAATGAGCAGTTCTTC. Translation: CASSHGLADLNEQFF.

The genes are TRBV4-2 and TRBJ1-4; D not certain. Germline CDR1 reads LGHNA; CDR2 reads YNFKEQ. Deletions cut 7 bases from V and 0 bases from J, with 6 bases between. There are 13 residues in the CDR3. CDR3 residues: CASTAPTNEKLFF. The CDR3 nucleotides read TGTGCCAGCACCGCGCCAACTAATGAAAAACTGTTTTTT.

The CDR3 DNA is TGTGCCAGCAGAGGGACAGGGGAAGATACGCAGTATTTT. Its protein product is CASRGTGEDTQYF. The chain recombines TRBV7-9 with TRBJ2-3, with 10 bases fitting TRBD1. CDR3 length: 13 residues. Germline V gene lookup returns CDR1 SEHNR and CDR2 FQNEAQ (reference sequence). The V gene end was trimmed by 6 bases and the J gene end by 5 bases; junction bases not matched to a gene: 2.

The chain has TRBV7-3 and TRBJ2-4, with 7 bases lining up with TRBD1. This CDR3 region has 14 residues. Trimming took 5 bases from V and 5 from J; bases not matched to a gene: 6. Germline CDR1 SGHTA, CDR2 FQGTGA. CDR3 sequence reads: CASSPTGTENIQYF. CDR3 bases: TGTGCCAGCAGCCCGACCGGGACAGAAAACATTCAGTACTTC.

J is TRBJ2-7 and V is TRBV28, with unresolved D. The CDR3 consists of 13 residues. The germline V and J ends were trimmed by 3 bases and 5 bases, with 11 bases remaining between them. Germline V gene sequence: CDR1 MDHEN, CDR2 SYDVKM. The CDR3 here is CASSFKTPHEQYF. Here the CDR3 DNA reads TGTGCCAGCAGTTTTAAGACACCCCACGAGCAGTACTTC.

This clone has a single count. The gene calls are TRBV10-3 and TRBJ1-1; TRBD1 matches 9 bases. V was clipped by 10 bases and J by 0 bases; unmatched bases: 9. CDR1 is ENHRY, CDR2 SYGVKD, per germline. The CDR3 has 15 amino acids. CDR3 DNA sequence: TGTGCCACCAGAGGGACAGGGATCATGAACACTGAAGCTTTCTTT. Protein product: CATRGTGIMNTEAFF.

The rearrangement joins TRBV5-4 to TRBJ2-5; D may be TRBD2 (5 bases). The J call may be in error: the DNA end matches TRBJ2-7 better. CDR3 length: 14 residues. Germline V CDR1 and CDR2: SGHNT, YYREEE (reference sequence). The CDR3 protein is CASTSTRGPYEQYF. The CDR3 DNA is TGTGCCAGCACCTCTACACGGGGTCCCTACGAGCAGTACTTC.

The chain uses TRBV7-2 and TRBJ2-3, with TRBD2 matching over 8 bases. The V segment lost 3 bases and the J segment 3 bases; nucleotides outside the gene matches: 8. CDR1 is SGHTA, CDR2 FQGNSA, per germline. The CDR3 has 16 residues. The CDR3 protein is CASSFRTGGPTDTQYF. CDR3 DNA: TGTGCCAGCAGCTTTCGAACGGGAGGGCCAACAGATACGCAGTATTTT. The whole variable domain, filled in from reference TRBV7-2 and TRBJ2-3, reads GAGVSQSPSNKVTEKGKDVELRCDPISGHTALYWYRQSLGQGLEFLIYFQGNSAPDKSGLPSDRFSAERTGGSVSTLTIQRTQQEDSAVYLCASSFRTGGPTDTQYFGPGTRLTVL.

Turning to this clone: The sample contains more than one DNA sequence encoding this CDR3. The V call is TRBV7-9, the J call TRBJ2-3; D gene unclear. This CDR3 has 13 residues. Trimming pared 5 bases from V and 1 base from J, leaving 7 bases between. CDR1 SEHNR and CDR2 FQNEAQ come from the germline V gene (reference sequence). As DNA, the CDR3 is TGTGCCAGCAGCCGTACAGGCACAGATACGCAGTATTTT. Translating gives CASSRTGTDTQYF.